Below, 18 T cell receptor beta chains from the same sample are listed, as sequenced in a study of CD4 T cells in relation to SARS-CoV-2 and coronaviruses. Libraries were prepared by immunoSEQ multiplex PCR; TCRdb keeps only in-frame clonotypes and omits some of them. The sample shows tens of thousands of clones, about 84% of them seen only once. Unexposed donor CD4+ T cells date from 2011-2018, before the COVID-19 pandemic. After less than 11 days of culture, CD4+ T cells were isolated. Their target antigens are unknown. The material sequenced was CD4+ T cells from PBMCs, cultured in vitro. Source of these receptors: a human donor in good health.

In this sample, this clone turned up a few times. The V call is TRBV7-3, the J call TRBJ2-2, with 7 bases matching TRBD1. CDR1 and CDR2 (germline): SGHTA, FQGTGA. V trimming: 5 bases; J trimming: 0 bases; junction bases outside the gene matches: 3. The CDR3 covers 15 residues. The chain's CDR3 is CASSGGQTNTGELFF. The CDR3 DNA follows: TGTGCCAGCAGCGGGGGACAGACGAACACCGGGGAGCTGTTTTTT.

The chain recombines TRBV28 with TRBJ1-1; D may be TRBD1 (5 bases). CDR3 length equals 15 residues. Germline CDR1 reads MDHEN; CDR2 reads SYDVKM. V lost 6 bases and J 5 bases, leaving 19 bases between the germline ends. CDR3 protein: CASRLKAGRWTEAFF. DNA for the CDR3: TGTGCCAGCAGATTAAAGGCGGGGCGGTGGACTGAAGCTTTCTTT.

The chain recombines TRBV3-1 (or the pseudogene TRBV3-2) with TRBJ1-4; D might be TRBD1 (5 bases). Trimming left V 5 bases short and J 7 bases short, with 14 bases between. In germline, CDR1 is LGHDT, CDR2 YNNKEL (reference sequence). The CDR3 runs to 14 residues. The CDR3 sequence is CASSGSQGREKLFF. CDR3 sequence (DNA): TGTGCCAGCAGCGGCAGCCAGGGCCGTGAAAAACTGTTTTTT.

CDR3 sequence (DNA): TGCGCCAGCAGCTTGCGGTCAGGGGAAGGTAGATCACCCCTCCACTTT. It codes for CASSLRSGEGRSPLHF. The rearrangement links TRBV5-1 to TRBJ1-6, with D perhaps matching TRBD1 (6 bases). This CDR3 spans 16 amino acids. Germline V lookup: CDR1 SGHRS, CDR2 YFSETQ. V shed 1 base and J shed 10 bases, with 18 bases lying between them.

Note on this clone: The junction does not match germline at one end; this may be a read error. The CDR3 sequence: CAGSVAKNIQYF. The CDR3 nucleotides are TGTGCCGGCAGCGTAGCCAAAAACATTCAGTACTTC. This chain joins TRBV11-2 and TRBJ2-4; D is unclear. The CDR3 loop spans 12 amino acids. The germline V gene encodes CDR1 SGHAT and CDR2 FQNNGV.

J is TRBJ2-5 and V is TRBV4-1; the D is unclear. The V end lost 1 base, the J end lost 5 bases, and 17 bases lay between the germline ends. CDR1 and CDR2 (germline): MGHRA, YSYEKL. CDR3 length equals 16 residues. The CDR3 region is CASSQVGSRLGETQYF. As DNA, the CDR3 is TGCGCCAGCAGCCAAGTTGGTTCCCGGTTGGGGGAGACCCAGTACTTC.

The V call is TRBV30, the J call TRBJ1-4, with D perhaps TRBD1 (5 bases). V was trimmed by 6 bases and J by 8 bases, leaving 19 bases between them. This CDR3 has 14 amino acids. Germline assignment: CDR1 GTSNPN and CDR2 SVGIG (reference sequence). Written as DNA, the CDR3 is TGTGCCTGTCAAAGCCCCGTTCGGGACGAAAAACTGTTTTTT. It is translated as CACQSPVRDEKLFF.

The chain uses TRBV28 and TRBJ1-5, with TRBD1 identical over 10 bases. CDR3 size: 15 residues. The J segment lost 1 base and the V segment lost 6 bases, leaving 3 bases of the junction unmatched. Per germline, CDR1 MDHEN and CDR2 SYDVKM. The CDR3 protein is CASRTGGLSNQPQHF. CDR3 bases: TGTGCCAGCAGGACAGGGGGCTTGAGCAATCAGCCCCAGCATTTT.

The chain has TRBV12-3 or TRBV12-4 and TRBJ1-1; D is unresolved. This CDR3 comprises 13 residues. Trimming shortened V by 7 bases and J by 5 bases, and 14 bases separated the two germline ends. The CDR3 nucleotides read TGTGCCAGCACACTAAAAGGGAGGACTGAAGCTTTCTTT. Its translation: CASTLKGRTEAFF.

V gene TRBV7-9 combines with J gene TRBJ1-5, with D unresolved. Trimming removed 4 bases at V and 0 bases at J, with 10 bases between. The CDR3 sequence is 15 residues long. Germline assignment: CDR1 SEHNR and CDR2 FQNEAQ (reference sequence). The CDR3 loop reads CASSSASFSNQPQHF. Written as DNA, the CDR3 is TGTGCCAGCAGCTCTGCCAGCTTTAGCAATCAGCCCCAGCATTTT. Based on the CDR3 plus reference TRBV7-9 and TRBJ1-5, the full variable domain is DTGVSQNPRHKITKRGQNVTFRCDPISEHNRLYWYRQTLGQGPEFLTYFQNEAQLEKSRLLSDRFSAERPKGSFSTLEIQRTEQGDSAMYLCASSSASFSNQPQHFGDGTRLSIL.

The chain carries TRBV7-8 and TRBJ2-1; 8 nucleotides match TRBD2. CDR3 size: 15 residues. CDR1 SGHVS and CDR2 FQNEAQ come from the germline V gene. J was trimmed by 6 bases and V by 6 bases; bases with no gene match: 10. In DNA form, the CDR3 reads TGTGCCAGCAGACGCGATAGCGGGAACTTCAATGAGCAGTTCTTC. Translating gives CASRRDSGNFNEQFF.

The chain uses TRBV9 and TRBJ2-7, with 8 nucleotides matching TRBD1. Germline-derived CDR1 and CDR2 are SGDLS and YYNGEE. V gave up 0 bases and J gave up 6 bases; unmatched junction bases: 5. This CDR3 has 14 residues. The CDR3 DNA sequence: TGTGCCAGCAGCGTAGGAGGACAGGGATCCGAGCAGTACTTC. It specifies CASSVGGQGSEQYF.

The DNA for the CDR3 is TGTGCCACCAGTGATGGGACGGAGCCTAATGAAAAACTGTTTTTT. Translation: CATSDGTEPNEKLFF. J is TRBJ1-4 and V is TRBV24-1; the D gene is possibly TRBD1 (5 bases). The V gene's germline CDR1 is KGHDR and CDR2 SFDVKD. V lost 3 bases and J lost 3, with 10 bases in between. This CDR3 has 15 amino acids.

The rearrangement joins TRBV11-2 to TRBJ1-5; D not certain. Trimming left V 3 bases short and J 4 bases short, with 13 bases between. Germline-derived CDR1 and CDR2 are SGHAT and FQNNGV. The CDR3 is made up of 15 amino acids. CDR3 region: CASSFDGLGNQPQHF. The CDR3 region has the DNA TGTGCCAGCAGCTTTGACGGGCTCGGAAATCAGCCCCAGCATTTT.

This chain connects TRBV28 to TRBJ2-1; D is ambiguous. V lost 7 bases, J lost 8 bases, and 15 bases lay in between. The CDR3 contains 13 residues. The germline CDR1 and CDR2 sequences are MDHEN and SYDVKM. CDR3 residues: CASIRDGKYEQFF. The CDR3, as DNA: TGTGCCAGCATACGAGACGGAAAGTATGAGCAGTTCTTC.

The V gene is TRBV7-2, the J gene TRBJ2-7, with TRBD2 matching 8 bases. The germline V gene encodes CDR1 SGHTA and CDR2 FQGNSA. This CDR3 contains 15 residues. The ends lost 1 base at V and 0 bases at J; junction bases unmatched: 2. CDR3 DNA: TGTGCCAGCAGCTTAGGAGGACTAGCCTCCTACGAGCAGTACTTC. This codes for CASSLGGLASYEQYF.

The chain is built from TRBV9 and TRBJ2-1; D call uncertain. This CDR3 is 14 amino acids long. V lost 2 bases, J lost 1 base, and 7 bases lay in between. Germline assignment: CDR1 SGDLS and CDR2 YYNGEE. In DNA, the CDR3 is TGTGCCAGCAGCGTCGGCAGATCCTACAATGAGCAGTTCTTC. Protein: CASSVGRSYNEQFF.

CDR3 region: CASRGTLDWGETQYF. For the CDR3, the DNA is TGTGCCAGCAGGGGGACACTGGACTGGGGGGAGACCCAGTACTTC. The chain carries TRBV3-1 (or the pseudogene TRBV3-2) and TRBJ2-7; TRBD1 might be the D (6 bases). The J call is uncertain, as TRBJ2-5 better fits the DNA end. The V gene's germline CDR1 is LGHDT and CDR2 YNNKEL (reference sequence). This CDR3 contains 15 residues.